Presented here are 22 T cell receptor beta chains from one specimen sequenced in a study of shared clonotypes between healthy human individuals. Libraries were prepared by immunoSEQ multiplex PCR; TCRdb keeps only in-frame clonotypes and omits some of them. Among 650,000 to 700,000 clones listed, 90% were seen once. The specimen sequenced was memory CD8+ T cells from PBMCs. Stated subset: CD45RO+ cells pooled with CCR7-negative TemRA cells. Every receptor here comes from a man younger than 35 in good health. Some clones in this sample may be carry-over from other donors' samples.

V and J are TRBV27 and TRBJ2-7; 16 bases match TRBD2. The ends lost 3 bases at V and 7 bases at J; junction bases unmatched: 6. Germline V gene sequence: CDR1 MNHEY, CDR2 SMNVEV (reference sequence). The CDR3 is 16 amino acids. The CDR3 region is CASSLGLAGGPGEQYF. The CDR3 nucleotides read TGTGCCAGCAGTTTGGGACTAGCGGGAGGGCCCGGGGAGCAGTACTTC.

The J gene is TRBJ1-2, the V gene TRBV5-8; unclear D gene. Germline CDR1 and CDR2: SGHTS and YDEGEE. The ends were cut back, 2 bases at V and 2 bases at J, with 7 bases in the middle. The CDR3 runs to 13 residues. The CDR3 sequence is CASSLLHNYGYTF. CDR3 nucleotides: TGTGCCAGCAGCTTATTGCACAACTATGGCTACACCTTC.

The chain uses TRBV2 and TRBJ2-3; 7 bases agree with TRBD2. Unmatched junction bases numbered 13, after V lost 8 bases and J lost 5 bases. The length of the CDR3 is 15 residues. The germline gives CDR1 SNHLY, CDR2 FYNNEI. DNA of the CDR3: TGTGCCAGCGCCTCGGGCGGGAGCCTTGTAGATACGCAGTATTTT. Translation: CASASGGSLVDTQYF.

The CDR3 here is CASRDRGGEAFF. The CDR3 coding sequence is TGTGCCAGCAGGGACAGGGGCGGTGAGGCTTTCTTT. The J gene is TRBJ1-1, the V gene TRBV11-3, with TRBD1 identical over 9 bases. J was trimmed by 11 bases and V by 6 bases; bases with no gene match: 7. This CDR3 is built from 12 residues. In germline, CDR1 is SGHNT, CDR2 YENEEA.

V and J are TRBV5-6 and TRBJ1-3, with D perhaps matching TRBD1 (6 bases). Germline V gives CDR1 SGHDT, CDR2 YYEEEE. V gave up 2 bases and J gave up 4 bases, with 10 bases separating them. This CDR3 is built from 14 residues. The CDR3 protein is CASSLGTSGNTIYF. The CDR3 DNA reads TGTGCCAGCAGCTTAGGGACATCCGGAAACACCATATATTTT.

Only a few counts were recorded for this clone. CDR3 region: CASSLSGTGETEAFF. In DNA, the CDR3 is TGCGCCAGCAGTCTATCCGGGACAGGGGAGACTGAAGCTTTCTTT. The J gene is TRBJ1-1, the V gene TRBV5-1; TRBD1 agrees at 10 bases. The V gene end was trimmed by 5 bases and the J gene end by 5 bases; junction bases not matched to a gene: 9. The CDR3 has 15 residues. From germline, CDR1 is SGHRS and CDR2 YFSETQ.

The rearrangement uses TRBV28 and TRBJ1-2; D is unclear. The CDR3 length is 15 residues. Germline V gene lookup returns CDR1 MDHEN and CDR2 SYDVKM. Trimming removed 3 bases at V and 7 bases at J, with 18 bases between. CDR3 nucleotide sequence: TGTGCCAGCAGTTTCAATAACGGTGCAAATGTTGGCTACACCTTC. Translating it yields CASSFNNGANVGYTF.

For this clone: One end of the junction varies from germline; a read error may be responsible. The chain joins TRBV7-9 to TRBJ2-7; 7 bases fit TRBD1. The CDR3 is 14 residues long. Germline CDR1 reads SEHNR; CDR2 reads FQNEAQ (reference sequence). The CDR3 reads CASSLDHRGNEQYF. The CDR3 coding sequence is TGTGCCAGCAGCTTAGACCACAGGGGTAACGAACAGTACTTC.

This clone is a singleton in its sample. V usage is TRBV19 and J usage is TRBJ1-2; 7 nucleotides align to TRBD1. CDR3 length: 14 amino acids. Germline V CDR1 and CDR2: LNHDA, SQIVND (reference sequence). The trim removed 4 bases at V and 4 bases at J, leaving 6 bases unmatched. DNA for the CDR3: TGTGCCAGTAGTACCCGGACAGGCCTCTATGGCTACACCTTC. It codes for CASSTRTGLYGYTF.

The chain combines TRBV7-9 with TRBJ2-7, with D possibly TRBD1 on 8 matching bases. The germline gives CDR1 SEHNR, CDR2 FQNEAQ (reference sequence). The CDR3 sequence is 14 residues long. Trimming took off 7 bases at V and 3 bases at J, with 16 bases between the two ends. CDR3 in amino acids: CASNRGGFGYEQYF. For the CDR3, the DNA is TGTGCCAGCAACAGGGGGGGATTTGGCTACGAGCAGTACTTC.

The gene calls are TRBV9 and TRBJ2-1; TRBD1 matches 8 bases. CDR1 and CDR2 (germline): SGDLS, YYNGEE. CDR3 length: 21 residues. The V gene end was trimmed by 0 bases and the J gene end by 1 base; junction bases not matched to a gene: 18. The CDR3 loop reads CASSVEGAGGLLGGSYNEQFF. The DNA for the CDR3 is TGTGCCAGCAGCGTAGAGGGGGCAGGGGGCCTCCTCGGTGGGTCCTACAATGAGCAGTTCTTC.

The V and J genes are TRBV5-6 and TRBJ2-7, with D perhaps matching TRBD2 (5 bases). CDR3 length: 14 residues. Trimming stripped 2 bases from V and 2 bases from J, with 11 bases between. Germline CDR1 reads SGHDT; CDR2 reads YYEEEE. The CDR3 loop is CASSFFRGPYEQYF. CDR3 in DNA: TGTGCCAGCAGCTTTTTTCGGGGTCCCTACGAGCAGTACTTC. Combining the CDR3 with reference TRBV5-6 and TRBJ2-7 gives the whole variable domain DAGVTQSPTHLIKTRGQQVTLRCSPKSGHDTVSWYQQALGQGPQFIFQYYEEEERQRGNFPDRFSGHQFPNYSSELNVNALLLGDSALYLCASSFFRGPYEQYFGPGTRLTVT.

On this clone itself: Different DNA sequences within this sample yield the same CDR3. V usage is TRBV6-5 and J usage is TRBJ1-1; no firm D call. The V end lost 2 bases, the J end lost 1 base, and 8 bases lay between the germline ends. The CDR3 consists of 14 residues. CDR1 and CDR2 (germline): MNHEY, SVGAGI. The CDR3 DNA is TGTGCCAGCAGTTACGGGTGGGGGAACACTGAAGCTTTCTTT. This translates into CASSYGWGNTEAFF.

This chain uses TRBV5-1 with TRBJ2-1; perhaps D is TRBD1 or TRBD2 (5 bases each). CDR3 length: 13 residues. Germline V gives CDR1 SGHRS, CDR2 YFSETQ. Between the trimmed V and J ends, which lost 4 bases and 2 bases, there was a span of 7 bases. The CDR3 DNA sequence: TGCGCCAGCAGCGGGACCGCCTACAATGAGCAGTTCTTC. Protein sequence: CASSGTAYNEQFF.

The sample holds a few counts of this clone. The chain has TRBV25-1 and TRBJ1-1, with a possible D match to TRBD1 (5 bases). CDR3 length: 14 amino acids. V was shortened by 2 bases and J by 11 bases, with 18 bases between the two germline ends. Germline V gene lookup returns CDR1 MGHDK and CDR2 SYGVNS. As DNA, the CDR3 is TGTGCCAGCAGTGAACCGTGGGACGCCCCGTGGGCTTTCTTT. Residues: CASSEPWDAPWAFF.

The chain links TRBV30 to TRBJ2-7, with D maybe TRBD2 (5 bases). Trimming removed 3 bases at V and 3 bases at J, with 9 bases between. Per germline, CDR1 GTSNPN and CDR2 SVGIG (reference sequence). The CDR3 extends over 12 amino acids. CDR3 region: CAWSGEVYEQYF. The CDR3 DNA follows: TGTGCCTGGAGCGGGGAAGTCTACGAGCAGTACTTC.

The gene calls are TRBV2 and TRBJ2-3; 8 bases map to TRBD1. This CDR3 has 16 residues. Germline-derived CDR1 and CDR2 are SNHLY and FYNNEI. The trim removed 3 bases at V and 6 bases at J, leaving 11 bases unmatched. This chain's CDR3 is CASSEGQAAYGDTQYF. CDR3 in DNA: TGTGCCAGCAGTGAGGGACAGGCGGCGTATGGGGATACGCAGTATTTT.

With respect to this clone: In the same sample, other DNA sequences code for this CDR3. The V call is TRBV9, the J call TRBJ2-7; a weak D match, TRBD2 (5 bases). The CDR3 contains 13 residues. CDR1 and CDR2 from the germline V gene are SGDLS and YYNGEE. V was cut by 0 bases and J by 2 bases, with 6 bases left in between. CDR3 amino acids: CASSVAGTYEQYF. CDR3 nucleotide sequence: TGTGCCAGCAGCGTAGCGGGAACCTACGAGCAGTACTTC.

About this clone: At one of its ends the junction is not consistent with the germline gene, which may arise from a read error. The chain combines TRBV7-9 with TRBJ2-7; 7 bases are a match to TRBD1. The CDR3 has 15 amino acids. Germline assignment: CDR1 SEHNR and CDR2 FQNEAQ (reference sequence). The CDR3 DNA reads as TGCGCCAGCAGCTACCGGGACAGTCGAACCTACGAGCAGTACTTC. As protein: CASSYRDSRTYEQYF.

The gene calls are TRBV27 and TRBJ2-4, with D possibly being TRBD1 (6 bases). The CDR3 consists of 14 residues. The germline V gene has CDR1 MNHEY and CDR2 SMNVEV (reference sequence). The V gene lost 5 bases and the J gene lost 6 bases, with 14 bases spanning the gap. The CDR3: CASSTWTDRNIQYF. CDR3 coding DNA: TGTGCCAGCAGTACGTGGACAGATCGAAACATTCAGTACTTC.

The chain links TRBV30 to TRBJ2-5; unclear D gene. The J call could be wrong; TRBJ2-7 is a better fit for the DNA end. The CDR3 has 13 residues. The germline V gene encodes CDR1 GTSNPN and CDR2 SVGIG (reference sequence). The CDR3 coding sequence is TGTGCCTGCCAACGGGCATTCTCCTACGAGCAGTACTTC. It specifies CACQRAFSYEQYF.

The rearrangement uses TRBV4-1 and TRBJ2-7; 8 bases match TRBD2. This CDR3 spans 15 amino acids. The V gene's germline CDR1 is MGHRA and CDR2 YSYEKL. V lost 4 bases, J lost 6 bases, and 11 bases stayed unmatched. CDR3 sequence reads: CASSLGSGSGVEQYF. As DNA, the CDR3 is TGCGCCAGCAGCCTTGGGAGCGGGAGCGGAGTCGAGCAGTACTTC.